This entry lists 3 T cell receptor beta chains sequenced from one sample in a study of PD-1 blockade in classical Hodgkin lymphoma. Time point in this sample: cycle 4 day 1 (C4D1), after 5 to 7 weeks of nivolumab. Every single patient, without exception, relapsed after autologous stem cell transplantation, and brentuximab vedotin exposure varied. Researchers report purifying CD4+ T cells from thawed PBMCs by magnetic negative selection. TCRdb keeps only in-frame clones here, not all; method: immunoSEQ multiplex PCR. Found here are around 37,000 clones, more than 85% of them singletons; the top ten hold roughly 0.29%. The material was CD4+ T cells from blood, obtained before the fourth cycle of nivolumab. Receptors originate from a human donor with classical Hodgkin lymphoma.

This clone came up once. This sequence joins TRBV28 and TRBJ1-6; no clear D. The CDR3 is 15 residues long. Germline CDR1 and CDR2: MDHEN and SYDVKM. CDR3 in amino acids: CAVQIQVSQDSPLHF. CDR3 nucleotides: TGTGCGGTCCAAATCCAAGTTTCCCAGGATTCACCCCTCCACTTT.

CDR3 loop: CASSQDLFGRGSYNEQFF. The CDR3 DNA reads as TGCGCCAGCAGCCAAGATCTATTCGGGAGGGGGTCCTACAATGAGCAGTTCTTC. This chain connects TRBV4-1 to TRBJ2-1; the match to TRBD2 covers 8 bases. Trimming at V came to 0 bases and at J to 1 base, leaving 8 bases not matched to a gene. Germline loops: CDR1 MGHRA, CDR2 YSYEKL. The CDR3 covers 18 residues.

CDR3 protein: CASRGLTSSYNEQFF. CDR3 DNA sequence: TGTGCCAGTAGAGGGCTCACGAGCTCCTACAATGAGCAGTTCTTC. The chain joins TRBV19 to TRBJ2-1; D not certain. With 6 bases removed from V and 0 bases from J, the gap between germline ends came to 12 bases. Looked up from germline, CDR1 is LNHDA and CDR2 is SQIVND (reference sequence). The CDR3 has 15 residues.